This T cell receptor (beta chain) came from a study of response to subunit inactivated influenza vaccine. TCRdb reprocessed the RT-PCR reads via MiXCR and lists one record per CDR3 protein. The profile covers 500,000 to 600,000 distinct CDR3 sequences, with 10% to 15% appearing a single time and roughly 13% taken by the ten largest. This CDR3 has 15 residues. The ends were cut back, 2 bases at V and 6 bases at J, with 14 bases in the middle. Notes on the study in general: Few new T cells, the authors suggested, are recruited by each seasonal influenza vaccination.

About this clonotype itself: Its matching antigen is unknown.

This rearrangement joins TRBV12-3 or TRBV12-4 to TRBJ1-5, with a possible D match to TRBD1 (5 bases). Specimen: PBMCs from blood, collected 40 to 50 days after vaccination. This TCR came from a man aged 50 or older who received an inactivated influenza vaccine. CDR3 sequence (DNA): TGTGCCAGCAGTTTAACGTCAGGGATCGGTCAGCCCCAGCATTTT. Its protein is CASSLTSGIGQPQHF.